What follows are 32 T cell receptor beta chains derived from one specimen sequenced in a study of blood T cell repertoires in COVID-19. Only in-frame clones appear in the TCRdb table, and some are missing; sequencing was by immunoSEQ multiplex PCR. Of 180,000 or so clones in the sample, 82% are singletons; the top ten hold approximately 8.7%. Material: peripheral blood. The receptors originated from a woman in her 70s with acute or convalescent COVID-19.

This clone has only one observation. This chain links TRBV24-1 with TRBJ2-7, with D tentatively TRBD2 (5 bases). The CDR3 consists of 12 residues. V was pared by 12 bases and J by 5 bases, with 16 bases between. Germline CDR1 and CDR2: KGHDR and SFDVKD. In DNA form, the CDR3 reads TGTGCCGTCGCCGACGGGGTTAACGAGCAGTACTTC. This gives the protein CAVADGVNEQYF.

V and J are TRBV5-1 and TRBJ1-1; D unresolved. The CDR3 loop spans 12 amino acids. The V end lost 5 bases, the J end lost 1 base, and 6 bases lay between the germline ends. Germline V gene data show CDR1 as SGHRS and CDR2 as YFSETQ. CDR3 nucleotide sequence: TGCGCCAGCAGGAGGGCGAACACTGAAGCTTTCTTT. Translated, it gives CASRRANTEAFF.

The gene calls are TRBV28 and TRBJ2-7, with D possibly TRBD1 on 6 matching bases. Germline CDR1 MDHEN, CDR2 SYDVKM. Trimming stripped 6 bases from V and 4 bases from J, with 19 bases between. The length of the CDR3 is 15 residues. CDR3 nucleotides: TGTGCCAGCAGCCACTACAGGGTTTCTGAGTACGAGCAGTACTTC. Its protein is CASSHYRVSEYEQYF.

The V gene is TRBV4-1, the J gene TRBJ2-2; a weak D match, TRBD2 (5 bases). CDR1 MGHRA and CDR2 YSYEKL come from the germline V gene. The CDR3 consists of 15 residues. Trimming removed 0 bases from V and 6 bases from J, with 11 bases in between. CDR3 sequence (DNA): TGCGCCAGCAGCCAAGATCTGAGGGTCCCCGGGGAGCTGTTTTTT. Protein: CASSQDLRVPGELFF.

CDR3: CASSPQQGNYGYTF. DNA for the CDR3: TGTGCCAGCAGCCCTCAACAGGGGAACTATGGCTACACCTTC. The chain links TRBV28 to TRBJ1-2; 7 positions agree with TRBD1. Germline V gene data show CDR1 as MDHEN and CDR2 as SYDVKM. V dropped 6 bases and J dropped 2; count of bases not matched to a gene: 6. The CDR3 has 14 amino acids.

This chain connects TRBV7-2 to TRBJ2-3, with 8 bases that match TRBD1. CDR1 and CDR2 from the germline V gene are SGHTA and FQGNSA. J gave up 6 bases and V 4 bases, and 12 bases lay outside the gene matches. This CDR3 region has 16 residues. The CDR3: CASSYRTGFGSDTQYF. The CDR3 nucleotides are TGTGCCAGCAGCTATAGGACAGGGTTTGGGTCTGATACGCAGTATTTT. Together with reference TRBV7-2 and TRBJ2-3, the CDR3 gives the full variable domain: GAGVSQSPSNKVTEKGKDVELRCDPISGHTALYWYRQSLGQGLEFLIYFQGNSAPDKSGLPSDRFSAERTGGSVSTLTIQRTQQEDSAVYLCASSYRTGFGSDTQYFGPGTRLTVL.

The sample holds one count of this clone. CDR3: CATSREGPYEQYF. CDR3 sequence (DNA): TGTGCCACCAGCAGAGAGGGGCCCTACGAGCAGTACTTC. The chain carries TRBV15 and TRBJ2-7; a possible D gene is TRBD1 (5 bases). The CDR3 length is 13 residues. Germline CDR1 is LNHNV and CDR2 is YYDKDF (reference sequence). Trimming took off 0 bases at V and 2 bases at J, with 5 bases between the two ends.

This clone turned up a few times. This chain uses TRBV10-3 with TRBJ1-1; D possibly corresponds to TRBD1 (6 bases). The germline V gene encodes CDR1 ENHRY and CDR2 SYGVKD. The CDR3 consists of 15 residues. The V end lost 6 bases, the J end lost 0 bases, and 14 bases lay between the germline ends. CDR3 region: CAISGTNLMNTEAFF. The CDR3 nucleotides read TGTGCCATCAGCGGGACAAACCTTATGAACACTGAAGCTTTCTTT.

J is TRBJ2-1 and V is TRBV11-2, with 7 bases lining up with TRBD2. The CDR3 contains 16 residues. V was clipped by 2 bases and J by 4 bases; unmatched bases: 8. CDR1 is SGHAT and CDR2 is FQNNGV in the germline V gene. The CDR3 region has the DNA TGTGCCAGCAGCTTACTGACCCTAGCGGTTTACAATGAGCAGTTCTTC. It translates to CASSLLTLAVYNEQFF.

This clone was seen only a few times. In the same sample, other DNA sequences code for this CDR3. This chain connects TRBV5-6 to TRBJ2-7; D is unclear. Trimming pared 3 bases from V and 4 bases from J, leaving 11 bases between. The CDR3 consists of 13 residues. The V gene's germline CDR1 is SGHDT and CDR2 YYEEEE. This CDR3 is CASSSTGRYEQYF. The CDR3 region has the DNA TGTGCCAGCAGCTCAACGGGTCGGTACGAGCAGTACTTC.

The rearrangement uses TRBV30 and TRBJ1-1, with D possibly TRBD1 on 5 matching bases. Germline CDR1 is GTSNPN and CDR2 is SVGIG (reference sequence). The CDR3 spans 14 residues. The ends were cut back, 0 bases at V and 5 bases at J, with 13 bases in the middle. CDR3 nucleotide sequence: TGTGCCTGGAGTGTATCAGGGTTGATGACTGAAGCTTTCTTT. Its protein is CAWSVSGLMTEAFF.

The chain is built from TRBV2 and TRBJ2-3; TRBD2 agrees at 11 bases. CDR1 and CDR2 (germline): SNHLY, FYNNEI. With 7 bases clipped from V and 3 bases from J, the junction kept 18 bases outside the gene matches. CDR3 length: 19 amino acids. The CDR3 protein is CASTYEGTSGGPGTDTQYF. CDR3 in DNA: TGTGCCAGCACCTATGAGGGCACTAGCGGGGGACCGGGGACAGATACGCAGTATTTT.

This clone was observed once. The V call is TRBV28, the J call TRBJ1-5, with D hard to call. Trimming stripped 1 base from V and 4 bases from J, with 5 bases between. Germline CDR1 reads MDHEN; CDR2 reads SYDVKM. CDR3 length equals 13 residues. The CDR3 reads CASSLLQNQPQHF. The CDR3 DNA follows: TGTGCCAGCAGTTTATTGCAGAATCAGCCCCAGCATTTT.

The CDR3 here is CASRSRDRTTGELFF. In nucleotides, the CDR3 is TGCGCCAGCAGAAGCCGGGACAGGACAACCGGGGAGCTGTTTTTT. The V and J genes are TRBV10-2 and TRBJ2-2; 8 nucleotides align to TRBD1. The CDR3 has 15 amino acids. Per the germline V gene, CDR1 is WSHSY and CDR2 is SAAADI. V trimming: 6 bases; J trimming: 5 bases; junction bases outside the gene matches: 8.

The V call is TRBV10-3, the J call TRBJ2-2; a possible D gene is TRBD2 (5 bases). Trimming removed 8 bases from V and 5 bases from J, with 12 bases in between. Germline CDR1 is ENHRY and CDR2 is SYGVKD. The CDR3 runs to 13 residues. The CDR3 loop is CAIVRARTGELFF. CDR3 in DNA: TGTGCCATCGTGCGGGCGAGAACCGGGGAGCTGTTTTTT.

The chain employs TRBV4-2 and TRBJ2-5; TRBD2 might be the D (5 bases). Germline V gives CDR1 LGHNA, CDR2 YNFKEQ. Trimming took 2 bases from V and 3 from J, leaving 7 bases between them. This CDR3 contains 13 residues. The CDR3 reads CASSQRGKETQYF. The CDR3 DNA reads as TGTGCCAGCAGCCAACGGGGTAAAGAGACCCAGTACTTC.

V usage is TRBV11-3 and J usage is TRBJ2-1; 7 nucleotides align to TRBD2. Germline CDR1 and CDR2: SGHNT and YENEEA. J was trimmed by 4 bases and V by 3 bases; bases with no gene match: 9. The CDR3 contains 16 residues. The CDR3 sequence is CASSFAGLGGYNEQFF. CDR3 coding DNA: TGTGCCAGCAGCTTTGCAGGACTAGGTGGATACAATGAGCAGTTCTTC.

The CDR3 nucleotides read TGCGCCAGCCGACAGGACGATCGAAATGAAAAACTGTTTTTT. Translated: CASRQDDRNEKLFF. The gene calls are TRBV23-1 and TRBJ1-4, with D perhaps matching TRBD1 (6 bases). TRBV23-1 is annotated as an ORF whose role is uncertain. Trimming shortened V by 8 bases and J by 5 bases, and 15 bases separated the two germline ends. CDR3 size: 14 residues.

The chain recombines TRBV27 with TRBJ1-2; weak D call: TRBD1 (5 bases). Trimming shortened V by 2 bases and J by 5 bases, and 15 bases separated the two germline ends. CDR1 and CDR2 from the germline V gene are MNHEY and SMNVEV (reference sequence). The CDR3 sequence is 15 residues long. CDR3 residues: CASSLGSGETYGYTF. The CDR3 nucleotides are TGTGCCAGCAGTTTAGGTTCGGGGGAGACGTATGGCTACACCTTC.

This chain uses TRBV2 with TRBJ1-2, with a tentative D call TRBD1 (5 bases). The CDR3 covers 13 residues. The germline V gene encodes CDR1 SNHLY and CDR2 FYNNEI. V gave up 2 bases and J gave up 14 bases, with 18 bases separating them. CDR3 sequence reads: CASSEQDIGHRTF. In DNA, the CDR3 is TGTGCCAGCAGTGAACAAGACATAGGACACAGGACCTTC.

The rearrangement uses TRBV18 and TRBJ2-3; no reliable D call. Per germline, CDR1 KGHSH and CDR2 LQKENI. The CDR3 runs 15 residues. Trimming stripped 6 bases from V and 0 bases from J, with 13 bases between. CDR3 residues: CASSPVVTSTDTQYF. CDR3 bases: TGTGCCAGCTCCCCGGTGGTTACTAGCACAGATACGCAGTATTTT.

This chain connects TRBV6-5 to TRBJ2-4; D perhaps matches TRBD2 (6 bases). The V end lost 6 bases, the J end lost 1 base, and 10 bases lay between the germline ends. This CDR3 has 14 amino acids. The germline V gene encodes CDR1 MNHEY and CDR2 SVGAGI. The CDR3 protein is CASRGSGAKNIQYF. CDR3 DNA sequence: TGTGCCAGCAGGGGCAGCGGGGCCAAAAACATTCAGTACTTC.

This chain joins TRBV4-3 and TRBJ2-5; TRBD2 might be the D (5 bases). Germline V CDR1 and CDR2: LGHNA, YSLEER. Trimming stripped 4 bases from V and 1 base from J, with 13 bases between. The length of the CDR3 is 15 residues. CDR3 protein: CASSPRRRVQETQYF. The CDR3 region has the DNA TGCGCCAGCAGCCCCCGGAGGCGCGTCCAAGAGACCCAGTACTTC.

The chain combines TRBV28 with TRBJ2-6; 7 nucleotides align to TRBD1. J was trimmed by 0 bases and V by 5 bases; bases with no gene match: 19. The length of the CDR3 is 21 residues. Germline V gene sequence: CDR1 MDHEN, CDR2 SYDVKM. The CDR3 loop reads CASSPGQAPTYFRSGANVLTF. The CDR3, as DNA: TGTGCCAGCAGTCCCGGACAGGCGCCTACCTACTTTCGCTCTGGGGCCAACGTCCTGACTTTC.

The genes are TRBV19 and TRBJ1-5; maybe TRBD1 (5 bases). This CDR3 spans 15 amino acids. Germline loops: CDR1 LNHDA, CDR2 SQIVND (reference sequence). The ends were cut back, 6 bases at V and 4 bases at J, with 16 bases in the middle. DNA of the CDR3: TGTGCCAGTAGGTTAGGGGTGGAATGGAATCAGCCCCAGCATTTT. It codes for CASRLGVEWNQPQHF.

The chain has TRBV6-1 and TRBJ2-5; possibly TRBD1 for D (6 bases). Germline CDR1 and CDR2: MNHNS and SASEGT. This CDR3 has 15 residues. Trimming cost V 4 bases and J 5 bases, with 17 bases left between them. CDR3 region: CASSVNRVVGETQYF. The DNA of the CDR3 is TGTGCCAGCAGTGTAAACAGGGTTGTAGGGGAGACCCAGTACTTC.

This clone was counted between two and nine times. V gene TRBV5-8 combines with J gene TRBJ2-3; D is uncertain. Germline-derived CDR1 and CDR2 are SGHTS and YDEGEE. This CDR3 has 16 amino acids. The germline V and J ends were trimmed by 4 bases and 3 bases, with 18 bases remaining between them. Written as DNA, the CDR3 is TGTGCCAGCAGCCTACCGGGTGCCGGCCTTACAGATACGCAGTATTTT. Translated, it gives CASSLPGAGLTDTQYF.

The chain links TRBV15 to TRBJ2-3; 8 bases map to TRBD2. Germline-derived CDR1 and CDR2 are LNHNV and YYDKDF (reference sequence). The CDR3 length is 18 residues. Trimming cost V 0 bases and J 6 bases; bases outside gene matches: 14. The CDR3 loop is CATSRDRGVGGGLDTQYF. CDR3 bases: TGTGCCACCAGCAGAGATCGGGGCGTGGGCGGGGGGCTCGATACGCAGTATTTT.

The chain has TRBV15 and TRBJ1-6; TRBD1 aligns across 8 bases. The germline CDR1 and CDR2 sequences are LNHNV and YYDKDF (reference sequence). Germline trimming cut 4 bases from V and 9 bases from J; bases unmatched to any gene: 8. CDR3 length: 15 amino acids. As DNA, the CDR3 is TGTGCCACCAGCACACGGACAGGGACGGGTTCACCCCTCCACTTT. Encoded protein: CATSTRTGTGSPLHF. The full variable domain, in which reference TRBV15 and TRBJ1-6 provide the parts outside the CDR3, is DAMVIQNPRYQVTQFGKPVTLSCSQTLNHNVMYWYQQKSSQAPKLLFHYYDKDFNNEADTPDNFQSRRPNTSFCFLDIRSPGLGDTAMYLCATSTRTGTGSPLHFGNGTRLTVT.

The sample holds a few counts of this clone. This chain connects TRBV29-1 to TRBJ2-3, with a tentative D call TRBD2 (6 bases). Trimming removed 6 bases from V and 5 bases from J, with 21 bases in between. Germline assignment: CDR1 SQVTM and CDR2 ANQGSEA. This CDR3 has 15 residues. Written as DNA, the CDR3 is TGCAGCGTGGACGATTACGGGACGGAGGGAGATACGCAGTATTTT. Translation: CSVDDYGTEGDTQYF.

The chain recombines TRBV6-4 with TRBJ2-7; no reliable D call. Trimming took 4 bases from V and 7 from J, leaving 20 bases between them. Germline lookup yields CDR1 MRHNA and CDR2 SNTAGT. The CDR3 has 15 amino acids. The CDR3 here is CASSGSRFRPREQYF. As DNA, the CDR3 is TGTGCCAGCAGTGGTAGCAGATTCCGACCGCGGGAGCAGTACTTC.

DNA of the CDR3: TGTGCCAGCAGTTACTCAACTAAAAGGGGACTAGCGGGAGCAACCGGGGAGCTGTTTTTT. Translated: CASSYSTKRGLAGATGELFF. The chain joins TRBV6-2 or TRBV6-3 to TRBJ2-2, with 14 nucleotides matching TRBD2. V was pared by 0 bases and J by 5 bases, with 11 bases of the junction left unmatched. Germline V gene data show CDR1 as MNHEY and CDR2 as SVGEGT. The CDR3 is made up of 20 amino acids.